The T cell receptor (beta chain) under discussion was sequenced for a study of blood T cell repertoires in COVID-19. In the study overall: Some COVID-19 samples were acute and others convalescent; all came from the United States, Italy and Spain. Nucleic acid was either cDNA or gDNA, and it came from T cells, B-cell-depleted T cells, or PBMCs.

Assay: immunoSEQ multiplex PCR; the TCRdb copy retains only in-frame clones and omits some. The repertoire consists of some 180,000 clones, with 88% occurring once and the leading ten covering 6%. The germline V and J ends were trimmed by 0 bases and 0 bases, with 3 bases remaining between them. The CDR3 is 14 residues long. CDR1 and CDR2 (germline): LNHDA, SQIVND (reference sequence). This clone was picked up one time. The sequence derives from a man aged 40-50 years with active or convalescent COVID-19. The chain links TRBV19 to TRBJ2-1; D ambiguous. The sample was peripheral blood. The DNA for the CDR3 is TGTGCCAGTAGTATAGACAGCTCCTACAATGAGCAGTTCTTC. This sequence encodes CASSIDSSYNEQFF.